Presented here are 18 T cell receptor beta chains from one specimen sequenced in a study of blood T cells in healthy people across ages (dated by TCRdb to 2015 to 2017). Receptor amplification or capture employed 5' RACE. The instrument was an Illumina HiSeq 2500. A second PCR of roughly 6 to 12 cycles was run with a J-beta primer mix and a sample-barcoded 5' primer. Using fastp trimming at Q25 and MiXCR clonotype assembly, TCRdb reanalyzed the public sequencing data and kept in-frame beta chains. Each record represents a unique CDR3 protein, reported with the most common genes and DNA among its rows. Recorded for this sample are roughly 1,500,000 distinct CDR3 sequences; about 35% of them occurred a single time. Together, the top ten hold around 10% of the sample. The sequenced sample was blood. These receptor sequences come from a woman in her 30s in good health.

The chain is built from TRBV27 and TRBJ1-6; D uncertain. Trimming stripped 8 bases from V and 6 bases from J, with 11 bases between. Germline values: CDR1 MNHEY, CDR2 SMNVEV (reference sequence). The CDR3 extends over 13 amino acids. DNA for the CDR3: TGTGCCAGCTCGCTTAGCCTTAATTCACCCCTCCACTTT. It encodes CASSLSLNSPLHF.

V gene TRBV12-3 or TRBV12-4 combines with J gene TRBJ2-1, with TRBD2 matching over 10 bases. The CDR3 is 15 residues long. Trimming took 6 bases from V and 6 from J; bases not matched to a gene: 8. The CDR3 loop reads CASSNKRLAGNEQFF. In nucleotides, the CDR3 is TGTGCCAGCAGCAACAAGAGACTAGCGGGCAATGAGCAGTTCTTC.

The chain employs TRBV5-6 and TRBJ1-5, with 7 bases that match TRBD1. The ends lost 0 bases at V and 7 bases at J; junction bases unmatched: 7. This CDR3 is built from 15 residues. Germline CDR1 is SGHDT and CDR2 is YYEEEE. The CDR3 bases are TGTGCCAGCAGCTTGGAGGTCAGGGGGGACCAGCCCCAGCATTTT. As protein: CASSLEVRGDQPQHF.

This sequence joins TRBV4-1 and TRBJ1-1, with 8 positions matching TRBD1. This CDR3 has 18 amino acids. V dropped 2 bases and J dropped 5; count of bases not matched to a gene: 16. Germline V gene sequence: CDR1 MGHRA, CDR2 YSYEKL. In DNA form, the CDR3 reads TGCGCCAGCAGCCAAAGATCGGCCCGGCAGGGGGCTAAAACTGAAGCTTTCTTT. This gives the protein CASSQRSARQGAKTEAFF.

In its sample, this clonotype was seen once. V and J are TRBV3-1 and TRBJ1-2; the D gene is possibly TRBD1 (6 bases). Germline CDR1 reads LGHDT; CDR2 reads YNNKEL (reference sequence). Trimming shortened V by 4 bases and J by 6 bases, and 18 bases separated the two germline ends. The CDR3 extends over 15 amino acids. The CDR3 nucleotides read TGTGCCAGCAGCCTGCAGACATCAGGGGCCCATGGCTACACCTTC. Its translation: CASSLQTSGAHGYTF. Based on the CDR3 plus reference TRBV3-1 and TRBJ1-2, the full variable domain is DTAVSQTPKYLVTQMGNDKSIKCEQNLGHDTMYWYKQDSKKFLKIMFSYNNKELIINETVPNRFSPKSPDKAHLNLHINSLELGDSAVYFCASSLQTSGAHGYTFGSGTRLTVV.

The CDR3 reads CASSSGEARSNYGYTF. The CDR3 DNA reads as TGTGCCAGCAGCTCGGGAGAGGCCCGTTCTAACTATGGCTACACCTTC. V gene TRBV7-8 combines with J gene TRBJ1-2; D unresolved. Deletions cut 4 bases from V and 0 bases from J, with 15 bases between. The germline CDR1 and CDR2 sequences are SGHVS and FQNEAQ. The CDR3 length is 16 residues.

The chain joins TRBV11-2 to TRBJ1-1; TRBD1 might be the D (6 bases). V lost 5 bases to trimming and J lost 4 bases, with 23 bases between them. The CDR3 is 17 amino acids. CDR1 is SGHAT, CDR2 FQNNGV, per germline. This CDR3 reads CASSPKGTAGGITEAFF. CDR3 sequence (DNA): TGTGCCAGCAGCCCTAAGGGAACCGCGGGGGGCATCACTGAAGCTTTCTTT.

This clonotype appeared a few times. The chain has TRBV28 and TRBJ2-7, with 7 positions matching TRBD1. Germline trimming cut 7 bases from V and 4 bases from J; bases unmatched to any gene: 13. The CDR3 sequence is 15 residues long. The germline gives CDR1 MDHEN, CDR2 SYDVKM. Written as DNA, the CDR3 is TGTGCCAGCAATCCGAGAGCAGGGGGTATATACGAGCAGTACTTC. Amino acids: CASNPRAGGIYEQYF.

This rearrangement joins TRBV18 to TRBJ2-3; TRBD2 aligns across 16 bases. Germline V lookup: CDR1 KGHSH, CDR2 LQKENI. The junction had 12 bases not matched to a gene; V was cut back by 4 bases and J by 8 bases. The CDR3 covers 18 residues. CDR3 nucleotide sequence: TGTGCCAGCTCACAACCGGGACTAGCGGGAGGGCCTCAGAGTACGCAGTATTTT. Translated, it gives CASSQPGLAGGPQSTQYF.

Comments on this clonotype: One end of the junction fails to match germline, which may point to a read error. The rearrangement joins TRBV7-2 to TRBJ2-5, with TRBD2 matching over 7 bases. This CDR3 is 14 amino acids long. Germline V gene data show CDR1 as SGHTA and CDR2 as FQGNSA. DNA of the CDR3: TGTGCCAGCAGCCTACTAGCGATCCAAGAGGCCCAGTACTTC. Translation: CASSLLAIQEAQYF.

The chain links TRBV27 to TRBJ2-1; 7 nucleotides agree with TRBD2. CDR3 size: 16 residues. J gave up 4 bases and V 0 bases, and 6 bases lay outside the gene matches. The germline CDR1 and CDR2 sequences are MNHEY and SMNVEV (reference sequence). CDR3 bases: TGTGCCAGCAGTTTATCTGCGGGAGAACGGTACAATGAGCAGTTCTTC. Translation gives CASSLSAGERYNEQFF.

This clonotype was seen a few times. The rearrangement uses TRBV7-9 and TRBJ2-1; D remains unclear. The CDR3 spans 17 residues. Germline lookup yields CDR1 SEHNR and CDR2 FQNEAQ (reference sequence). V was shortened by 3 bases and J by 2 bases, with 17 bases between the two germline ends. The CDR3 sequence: CASSFQRLRPTYNEQFF. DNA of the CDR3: TGTGCCAGCAGCTTTCAGAGGTTGAGGCCAACCTACAATGAGCAGTTCTTC.

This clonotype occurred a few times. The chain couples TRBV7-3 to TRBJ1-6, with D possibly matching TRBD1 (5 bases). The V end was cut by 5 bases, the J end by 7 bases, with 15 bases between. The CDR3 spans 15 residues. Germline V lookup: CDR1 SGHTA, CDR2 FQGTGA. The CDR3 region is CASSRGETPNSPLHF. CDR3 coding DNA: TGTGCCAGCAGCCGGGGGGAGACCCCGAATTCACCCCTCCACTTT.

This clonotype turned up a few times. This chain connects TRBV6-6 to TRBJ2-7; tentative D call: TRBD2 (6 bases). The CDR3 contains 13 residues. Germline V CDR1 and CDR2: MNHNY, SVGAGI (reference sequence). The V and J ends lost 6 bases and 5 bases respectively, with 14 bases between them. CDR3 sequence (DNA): TGTGCCAGCAGGCGGGACTTAACCCACGAGCAGTACTTC. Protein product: CASRRDLTHEQYF.

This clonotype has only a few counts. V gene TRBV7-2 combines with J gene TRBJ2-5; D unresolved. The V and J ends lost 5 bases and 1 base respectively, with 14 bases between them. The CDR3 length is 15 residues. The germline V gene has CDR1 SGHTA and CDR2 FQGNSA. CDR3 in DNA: TGTGCCAGCAGCGATGGACCCGGCCGCCAAGAGACCCAGTACTTC. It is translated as CASSDGPGRQETQYF.

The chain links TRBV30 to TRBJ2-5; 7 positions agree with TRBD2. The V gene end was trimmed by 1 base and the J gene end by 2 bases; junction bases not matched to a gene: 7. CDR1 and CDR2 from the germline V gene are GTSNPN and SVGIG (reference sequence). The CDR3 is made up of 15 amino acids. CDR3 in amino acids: CAWSGGGGFQETQYF. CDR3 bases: TGTGCCTGGAGTGGCGGGGGTGGTTTTCAAGAGACCCAGTACTTC.

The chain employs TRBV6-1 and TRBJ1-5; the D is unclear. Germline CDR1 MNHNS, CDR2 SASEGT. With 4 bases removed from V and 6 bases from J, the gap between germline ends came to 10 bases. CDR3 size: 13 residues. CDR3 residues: CASSVDLGQPQHF. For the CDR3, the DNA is TGTGCCAGCAGTGTGGACCTGGGTCAGCCCCAGCATTTT.

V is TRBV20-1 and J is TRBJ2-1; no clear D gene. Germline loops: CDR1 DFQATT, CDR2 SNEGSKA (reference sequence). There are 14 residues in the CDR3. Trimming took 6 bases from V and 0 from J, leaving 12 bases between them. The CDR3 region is CSALAEISYNEQFF. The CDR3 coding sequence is TGCAGTGCACTCGCCGAAATCTCCTACAATGAGCAGTTCTTC.